This T cell receptor (beta chain) is from a study of response to subunit inactivated influenza vaccine. CDR3 length equals 14 residues. V lost 1 base to trimming and J lost 2 bases, with 7 bases between them. Germline V gives CDR1 MGHRA, CDR2 YSYEKL. Concerning this clonotype itself: The antigen is not known. This may arise from a read error, as a much more abundant clone is one base away.

TCRdb passed the RT-PCR reads through MiXCR, listing each CDR3 protein once. The table shows 750,000 to 850,000 distinct CDR3 sequences, with approximately 17% occurring only once. Notes on the study in general: With each seasonal influenza vaccination, the authors suggested, few new T cells are recruited.

This rearrangement joins TRBV4-1 to TRBJ2-3; D is ambiguous. The clonotype originates from a man aged 50 or older who received an inactivated influenza vaccine. The sample here was PBMCs from blood, taken roughly 5 days after vaccination. The CDR3 loop reads CASSQVTTTDTQYF. CDR3 sequence (DNA): TGCGCCAGCAGCCAAGTCACAACCACAGATACGCAGTATTTT.